Each of the 14 T cell receptor beta chains below was sequenced from the same sample in a study of cytomegalovirus exposure and HLA in healthy donors. The PCR contained 60 Vbeta and 13 Jbeta primers. Profiling relied on immunoSEQ multiplex PCR, and the TCRdb table lists in-frame clones only, not all of them. The sample yields under 200,000 clones, approximately 67% seen once. Source material: PBMCs. The receptors were sampled from a woman aged 18-29 years in good health and CMV-seropositive.

The rearrangement links TRBV5-4 to TRBJ1-1; unclear D gene. CDR1 is SGHNT, CDR2 YYREEE, per germline (reference sequence). This CDR3 spans 12 amino acids. Trimming removed 0 bases from V and 7 bases from J, with 7 bases in between. CDR3 in DNA: TGTGCCAGCAGCTTGGGGGCAGGTGAAGCTTTCTTT. This gives the protein CASSLGAGEAFF.

This clone appeared a single time. The J gene is TRBJ2-1, the V gene TRBV29-1; 12 bases are a match to TRBD2. CDR1 and CDR2 from the germline V gene are SQVTM and ANQGSEA. CDR3 length: 16 amino acids. CDR3 coding DNA: TGCAGTGCCCCCCCCTCTAGCGGGAGGGGCGTCGGTGAGCAGTTCTTC. This codes for CSAPPSSGRGVGEQFF.

For this clone: A junction end diverges from the germline sequence, so it may reflect a read error. The same CDR3 is also encoded by other DNA sequences in this sample. DNA for the CDR3: TGTGCGAGCAGCGGTGGACTAGCGGGTTACACAGATACGCAGTATTTT. Protein sequence: CASSGGLAGYTDTQYF. The chain recombines TRBV2 with TRBJ2-3, with TRBD2 identical over 11 bases. Per the germline V gene, CDR1 is SNHLY and CDR2 is FYNNEI. The CDR3 contains 16 residues.

This chain joins TRBV6-5 and TRBJ2-1, with 8 bases that match TRBD2. The CDR3 has 15 amino acids. Losses at the gene ends were 1 base for V and 6 bases for J; bases not matched to a gene: 5. Germline V gives CDR1 MNHEY, CDR2 SVGAGI. CDR3 nucleotides: TGTGCCAGCAGTTACTTCAGCGGGAGCCCCAATGAGCAGTTCTTC. This sequence encodes CASSYFSGSPNEQFF.

J is TRBJ1-1 and V is TRBV7-6; possible D gene TRBD1, 5 bases. V lost 7 bases and J lost 3, with 12 bases in between. Per germline, CDR1 SGHVS and CDR2 FNYEAQ. The CDR3 length is 13 residues. CDR3 sequence (DNA): TGTGCCAGCACCGGGGGGTTGGACACTGAAGCTTTCTTT. Its translation: CASTGGLDTEAFF.

In this sample, this clone turned up a few times. Here the CDR3 DNA reads TGCGCCAGCAGCCTAGGTCGCGAGCGGGGGACCTACGAGCAGTACTTC. It is translated as CASSLGRERGTYEQYF. The V gene is TRBV4-1, the J gene TRBJ2-7; TRBD2 aligns across 8 bases. The trim removed 4 bases at V and 2 bases at J, leaving 10 bases unmatched. This CDR3 is built from 16 residues. Looked up from germline, CDR1 is MGHRA and CDR2 is YSYEKL.

A note on this clone: A junction boundary mismatches the germline segment, possibly from a read error. The same CDR3 arises from other DNA sequences in this sample as well. The V gene is TRBV27, the J gene TRBJ1-2; D might be TRBD1 (5 bases). The germline V gene has CDR1 MNHEY and CDR2 SMNVEV (reference sequence). The CDR3 runs 13 residues. The CDR3 loop is CASRSGFAYGYTF. Written as DNA, the CDR3 is TGTGCCAGCAGATCAGGGTTTGCGTATGGCTACACTTTC.

This clone was counted a few times. V usage is TRBV7-9 and J usage is TRBJ1-4; D might be TRBD1 (6 bases). This CDR3 has 16 amino acids. The V and J ends lost 6 bases and 0 bases respectively, with 14 bases between them. CDR1 and CDR2 from the germline V gene are SEHNR and FQNEAQ (reference sequence). CDR3 loop: CASRETGNATNEKLFF. CDR3 in DNA: TGTGCCAGCAGGGAGACAGGCAACGCAACTAATGAAAAACTGTTTTTT.

This clone was counted once. J is TRBJ2-5 and V is TRBV7-9, with D possibly being TRBD2 (5 bases). This CDR3 comprises 19 residues. Trimming cost V 5 bases and J 3 bases, with 28 bases left between them. Per germline, CDR1 SEHNR and CDR2 FQNEAQ (reference sequence). CDR3 coding DNA: TGTGCCAGCAGCCCGTCCGCCTCGTGGGAGCAGTTATTGAAAGAGACCCAGTACTTC. Amino acids: CASSPSASWEQLLKETQYF. Drawing the rest from reference TRBV7-9 and TRBJ2-5, the complete variable domain is DTGVSQNPRHKITKRGQNVTFRCDPISEHNRLYWYRQTLGQGPEFLTYFQNEAQLEKSRLLSDRFSAERPKGSFSTLEIQRTEQGDSAMYLCASSPSASWEQLLKETQYFGPGTRLLVL.

The chain joins TRBV5-1 to TRBJ2-1; the match to TRBD2 covers 7 bases. The germline V gene encodes CDR1 SGHRS and CDR2 YFSETQ. This CDR3 is built from 14 residues. The V segment lost 0 bases and the J segment 6 bases; nucleotides outside the gene matches: 3. This CDR3 reads CASSLGWTSNEQFF. DNA of the CDR3: TGCGCCAGCAGCTTGGGCTGGACTAGCAATGAGCAGTTCTTC.

CDR3 nucleotide sequence: TGTGCCAGTATCAGGGGTCCTTTCTATGGCTACACCTTC. As protein: CASIRGPFYGYTF. This chain uses TRBV19 with TRBJ1-2, with D tentatively TRBD1 (6 bases). V was clipped by 7 bases and J by 4 bases, with 13 bases between them. The CDR3 contains 13 residues. CDR1 and CDR2 from the germline V gene are LNHDA and SQIVND (reference sequence).

In DNA, the CDR3 is TGTGCCAGCAGCCAAGGGACTTCCTACGAGCAGTACTTC. Encoded protein: CASSQGTSYEQYF. The chain combines TRBV14 with TRBJ2-7; TRBD2 is a possible D gene (5 bases). The CDR3 extends over 13 amino acids. Germline loops: CDR1 SGHDN, CDR2 FVKESK. Between the trimmed V and J ends, which lost 1 base and 1 base, there was a span of 5 bases.

On this clone itself: Its ends do not fully match the called genes, so a read error is possible. This chain connects TRBV18 to TRBJ2-7, with TRBD2 as a possible D gene (5 bases). The CDR3 consists of 14 residues. The germline V gene encodes CDR1 KGHSH and CDR2 LQKENI. The CDR3, as DNA: TGTGTCAGCTCACAAAGAGGCGGGTCCTACGAGCAGTACTTC. It is translated as CVSSQRGGSYEQYF. Drawing the rest from reference TRBV18 and TRBJ2-7, the complete variable domain is NAGVMQNPRHLVRRRGQEARLRCSPMKGHSHVYWYRQLPEEGLKFMVYLQKENIIDESGMPKERFSAEFPKEGPSILRIQQVVRGDSAAYFCVSSQRGGSYEQYFGPGTRLTVT.

The rearrangement uses TRBV27 and TRBJ1-2, with a tentative D call TRBD1 (5 bases). The length of the CDR3 is 14 residues. Between the trimmed V and J ends, which lost 3 bases and 5 bases, there was a span of 13 bases. The V gene's germline CDR1 is MNHEY and CDR2 SMNVEV (reference sequence). As DNA, the CDR3 is TGTGCCAGCAGTTTCGGGGGATCCTTGTATGGCTACACCTTC. The encoded protein is CASSFGGSLYGYTF.